This record covers a single T cell receptor (beta chain). Clones were sequenced by immunoSEQ multiplex PCR, and TCRdb holds only the in-frame ones, with some missing. This table holds 180,000 or so clones, around 87% found once. The data derive from a study of blood T cell repertoires in COVID-19. On the study more broadly: Samples of COVID-19 (acute and convalescent) were obtained from the United States, Italy and Spain. In each case, the material was cDNA or gDNA derived from T cells, B-cell-depleted T cells, or PBMCs.

The CDR3 spans 14 residues. Germline values: CDR1 SGHRS, CDR2 YFSETQ. The V segment lost 4 bases and the J segment 8 bases; nucleotides outside the gene matches: 6. Input material: peripheral blood. This TCR derives from a man aged 35-49 years with active or convalescent COVID-19. The chain uses TRBV5-1 and TRBJ2-1; 10 positions agree with TRBD1. CDR3 in DNA: TGCGCCAGCAGCCGGGACAGGGGTCTCGATGAGCAGTTCTTC. Translation gives CASSRDRGLDEQFF. The variable domain in full, with the rest retrieved from reference TRBV5-1 and TRBJ2-1, is KAGVTQTPRYLIKTRGQQVTLSCSPISGHRSVSWYQQTPGQGLQFLFEYFSETQRNKGNFPGRFSGRQFSNSRSEMNVSTLELGDSALYLCASSRDRGLDEQFFGPGTRLTVL.